The 17 T cell receptor beta chains presented below share a single source sample, sequenced in a study of CD8 T cells in ankylosing spondylitis. Whole-study findings and limits: Seven or eight highly homologous variants formed a TCR beta motif that appeared characteristic of ankylosing spondylitis blood.

Each CDR3 protein is one row after TCRdb ran MiXCR on the 5' RACE reads. Among fewer than 500,000 distinct CDR3 sequences listed, 20% to 25% were seen once. These receptors lack a known antigen. The source material was blood, either unsorted or a sorted T cell fraction (not recorded which). The receptors stem from a male donor with ankylosing spondylitis.

This clonotype showed up just a few times. The J gene is TRBJ2-2, the V gene TRBV9; D is possibly TRBD1 (5 bases). V was trimmed by 0 bases and J by 5 bases, leaving 5 bases between them. CDR3 length: 13 amino acids. Germline CDR1 is SGDLS and CDR2 is YYNGEE. CDR3 loop: CASSVAGTGELFF. The CDR3 coding sequence is TGTGCCAGCAGCGTAGCAGGGACCGGGGAGCTGTTTTTT.

This clonotype was counted between two and nine times. The chain is built from TRBV6-1 and TRBJ2-5, with 8 bases lining up with TRBD1. This CDR3 is 14 amino acids long. Germline V gene lookup returns CDR1 MNHNS and CDR2 SASEGT. The V segment lost 6 bases and the J segment 5 bases; nucleotides outside the gene matches: 8. The CDR3 region has the DNA TGTGCCAGCAGCCAGGACAGGGATCTGGAGACCCAGTACTTC. Translation gives CASSQDRDLETQYF.

The V and J genes are TRBV12-3 or TRBV12-4 and TRBJ2-5; TRBD2 matches 8 bases. The CDR3 covers 14 residues. The ends lost 8 bases at V and 9 bases at J; junction bases unmatched: 14. The CDR3 DNA is TGTGCCAGCGGTAGCGGCCCCCGGGGGGGGGCCCAGTACTTC. This encodes CASGSGPRGGAQYF.

The rearrangement links TRBV11-3 to TRBJ2-4; TRBD1 matches at 11 bases. Germline CDR1 and CDR2: SGHNT and YENEEA. With V trimmed by 5 bases and J by 6 bases, 9 bases remained unmatched. This CDR3 is built from 16 residues. CDR3 sequence: CASSQRTGGEINIQYF. In DNA form, the CDR3 reads TGTGCCAGCAGCCAAAGGACAGGGGGCGAAATAAACATTCAGTACTTC.

Here the CDR3 reads CASSLGQTRRGTEAFF. CDR3 sequence (DNA): TGCGCCAGCAGCCTCGGACAGACCCGGCGGGGCACTGAAGCTTTCTTT. The chain uses TRBV5-1 and TRBJ1-1; tentatively, D is TRBD1 (6 bases). The CDR3 has 16 residues. V was pared by 4 bases and J by 4 bases, with 20 bases between. In germline, CDR1 is SGHRS, CDR2 YFSETQ.

The genes are TRBV6-1 and TRBJ1-4; the D gene is possibly TRBD1 (5 bases). This CDR3 has 14 residues. The V gene lost 7 bases and the J gene lost 11 bases, with 20 bases spanning the gap. The germline V gene has CDR1 MNHNS and CDR2 SASEGT. CDR3 DNA: TGTGCCAGCAATGGTGAGGGGTCCTGGGCCAAACTGTTTTTT. Amino acid sequence: CASNGEGSWAKLFF.

This clonotype came up many times. The CDR3 protein is CASSRQRGETQYF. The CDR3, as DNA: TGTGCCAGCAGCAGACAGAGAGGGGAGACCCAGTACTTC. The V and J genes are TRBV11-2 and TRBJ2-5; D tentatively fits TRBD1 or TRBD2 (5 bases each). Trimming took 5 bases from V and 5 from J, leaving 12 bases between them. Looked up from germline, CDR1 is SGHAT and CDR2 is FQNNGV. The length of the CDR3 is 13 residues.

This clonotype was observed a handful of times. V is TRBV5-1 and J is TRBJ1-2; D call uncertain. Germline V lookup: CDR1 SGHRS, CDR2 YFSETQ. Trimming removed 2 bases from V and 2 bases from J, with 7 bases in between. The CDR3 runs to 13 residues. The DNA of the CDR3 is TGCGCCAGCAGCTTCGCAGGAAACTATGGCTACACCTTC. This codes for CASSFAGNYGYTF.

The V gene is TRBV12-3 or TRBV12-4, the J gene TRBJ1-6; 9 bases are a match to TRBD1. This CDR3 contains 15 residues. V shed 5 bases and J 5 bases; nucleotides not matched to a gene: 4. For the CDR3, the DNA is TGTGCCAGCAGTCTCGGGACAGGGAATAATTCACCCCTCCACTTT. Amino acids: CASSLGTGNNSPLHF.

There are many counts of this clonotype. This chain connects TRBV7-6 to TRBJ2-5, with D possibly TRBD1 on 6 matching bases. There are 14 residues in the CDR3. Germline V lookup: CDR1 SGHVS, CDR2 FNYEAQ. V was pared by 1 base and J by 2 bases, with 8 bases between. CDR3 DNA: TGTGCCAGCAGCTTAGACAGGGTTCAAGAGACCCAGTACTTC. Protein: CASSLDRVQETQYF.

This clonotype has at least ten counts. This chain links TRBV18 with TRBJ2-1; maybe TRBD2 (5 bases). Trimming took off 3 bases at V and 1 base at J, with 7 bases between the two ends. Germline V gene data show CDR1 as KGHSH and CDR2 as LQKENI. The CDR3 is 14 residues long. CDR3 in DNA: TGTGCCAGCTCACCCGGCGGGTCCTACAATGAGCAGTTCTTC. It yields the protein CASSPGGSYNEQFF.

CDR3 DNA sequence: TGTGCCAGCAGTTTATTTCGGACTAGCGGCGAAAAGACCCAGTACTTC. Amino acids: CASSLFRTSGEKTQYF. The V call is TRBV12-3 or TRBV12-4, the J call TRBJ2-5, with TRBD2 matching over 10 bases. V was pared by 2 bases and J by 6 bases, with 9 bases of the junction left unmatched. This CDR3 comprises 16 residues.

The chain links TRBV7-8 to TRBJ2-2, with 7 nucleotides matching TRBD1. Germline CDR1 reads SGHVS; CDR2 reads FQNEAQ. The junction had 7 bases not matched to a gene; V was cut back by 3 bases and J by 6 bases. This CDR3 is 15 amino acids long. CDR3 protein: CASSLTGLSPGELFF. CDR3 nucleotide sequence: TGTGCCAGCAGCTTGACAGGGTTGTCTCCCGGGGAGCTGTTTTTT. Full variable domain (outside the CDR3, taken from reference TRBV7-8 and TRBJ2-2): GAGVSQSPRYKVAKRGQDVALRCDPISGHVSLFWYQQALGQGPEFLTYFQNEAQLDKSGLPSDRFFAERPEGSVSTLKIQRTQQEDSAVYLCASSLTGLSPGELFFGEGSRLTVL.

In this sample, this clonotype turned up a few times. The rearrangement joins TRBV11-3 to TRBJ2-4, with D maybe TRBD2 (5 bases). This CDR3 comprises 15 residues. The V end was cut by 1 base, the J end by 7 bases, with 14 bases between. CDR1 and CDR2 (germline): SGHNT, YENEEA. DNA for the CDR3: TGTGCCAGCAGCTTAGCTGGAGGTCCACGGAACATTCAGTACTTC. Translation: CASSLAGGPRNIQYF.

V is TRBV7-9 and J is TRBJ2-7; 7 bases agree with TRBD2. Trimming removed 1 base from V and 2 bases from J; junction bases left unmatched: 5. The germline gives CDR1 SEHNR, CDR2 FQNEAQ (reference sequence). The CDR3 covers 15 residues. This CDR3 reads CASSLEGGSPYEQYF. CDR3 in DNA: TGTGCCAGCAGCTTAGAGGGCGGGAGCCCCTACGAGCAGTACTTC. Complete variable domain (other parts from reference TRBV7-9 and TRBJ2-7): DTGVSQNPRHKITKRGQNVTFRCDPISEHNRLYWYRQTLGQGPEFLTYFQNEAQLEKSRLLSDRFSAERPKGSFSTLEIQRTEQGDSAMYLCASSLEGGSPYEQYFGPGTRLTVT.

This clonotype was seen ten or more times. The CDR3, as DNA: TGTGCCAGCAGCTTATATAGATCCGGGGAGCTGTTTTTT. This gives the protein CASSLYRSGELFF. The chain uses TRBV7-3 and TRBJ2-2; D remains unclear. Trimming left V 2 bases short and J 6 bases short, with 7 bases between. Looked up from germline, CDR1 is SGHTA and CDR2 is FQGTGA. The CDR3 is made up of 13 amino acids. The full variable domain, completed using reference TRBV7-3 and TRBJ2-2, is GAGVSQTPSNKVTEKGKYVELRCDPISGHTALYWYRQSLGQGPEFLIYFQGTGAADDSGLPNDRFFAVRPEGSVSTLKIQRTERGDSAVYLCASSLYRSGELFFGEGSRLTVL.

The chain recombines TRBV6-1 with TRBJ2-5; D possibly corresponds to TRBD1 (6 bases). The CDR3 extends over 14 amino acids. Trimming removed 6 bases from V and 4 bases from J, with 15 bases in between. Germline-derived CDR1 and CDR2 are MNHNS and SASEGT. The CDR3 protein is CASRPTGIPETQYF. The DNA of the CDR3 is TGTGCCAGCAGGCCAACAGGGATCCCAGAGACCCAGTACTTC.